Listed here are 20 T cell receptor beta chains from one sample, sequenced in a study of T cell responses to AZD1222 COVID-19 vaccine. Sequenced by immunoSEQ multiplex PCR; TCRdb stores in-frame clones only, minus some. Here the sample spans around 110,000 clones, about 90% being singletons. The starting material was peripheral blood, obtained on day 0 of AZD1222 vaccination. Every receptor here comes from an adult in good health.

The chain is built from TRBV24-1 and TRBJ2-5; D is perhaps TRBD1 or TRBD2 (6 bases each). Germline V gene data show CDR1 as KGHDR and CDR2 as SFDVKD. The CDR3 runs 16 residues. V was pared by 0 bases and J by 3 bases, with 13 bases between. The CDR3 nucleotides read TGTGCCACCAGTGATTTGCACTCGGGGGCTAAAGAGACCCAGTACTTC. Protein: CATSDLHSGAKETQYF.

The genes are TRBV11-2 and TRBJ1-5, with D unclear. The CDR3 has 13 amino acids. The germline V gene encodes CDR1 SGHAT and CDR2 FQNNGV. The V gene lost 2 bases and the J gene lost 7 bases, with 9 bases spanning the gap. CDR3 amino acids: CASSLWSEQPQHF. In nucleotides, the CDR3 is TGTGCCAGCAGCTTATGGTCCGAGCAGCCCCAGCATTTT.

V gene TRBV6-5 combines with J gene TRBJ1-2; the D gene is possibly TRBD1 (6 bases). The V gene's germline CDR1 is MNHEY and CDR2 SVGAGI. This CDR3 spans 15 amino acids. The germline V and J ends were trimmed by 1 base and 3 bases, with 12 bases remaining between them. CDR3 coding DNA: TGTGCCAGCAGTTACTATTGGGGGCTCGACTATGGCTACACCTTC. Protein: CASSYYWGLDYGYTF.

V and J are TRBV27 and TRBJ1-2; D call uncertain. This CDR3 spans 15 amino acids. Germline V lookup: CDR1 MNHEY, CDR2 SMNVEV (reference sequence). V lost 3 bases to trimming and J lost 4 bases, with 15 bases between them. CDR3 sequence: CASSFRVTSVYGYTF. Here the CDR3 DNA reads TGTGCCAGCAGTTTCCGGGTTACTTCTGTCTATGGCTACACCTTC.

This sequence joins TRBV28 and TRBJ1-5, with D unclear. Trimming took off 5 bases at V and 4 bases at J, with 6 bases between the two ends. CDR3 length: 12 amino acids. The germline V gene has CDR1 MDHEN and CDR2 SYDVKM. The CDR3 region is CASSLINQPQHF. CDR3 sequence (DNA): TGTGCCAGCAGTCTAATTAATCAGCCCCAGCATTTT. Complete variable domain (other parts from reference TRBV28 and TRBJ1-5): DVKVTQSSRYLVKRTGEKVFLECVQDMDHENMFWYRQDPGLGLRLIYFSYDVKMKEKGDIPEGYSVSREKKERFSLILESASTNQTSMYLCASSLINQPQHFGDGTRLSIL.

The chain carries TRBV4-1 and TRBJ2-1, with no clear D. V was shortened by 4 bases and J by 0 bases, with 16 bases between the two germline ends. CDR1 is MGHRA, CDR2 YSYEKL, per germline. The CDR3 contains 17 residues. The DNA for the CDR3 is TGCGCCAGCAGCCCAAGATACGCGGATTCCTCCTACAATGAGCAGTTCTTC. This codes for CASSPRYADSSYNEQFF.

This rearrangement joins TRBV5-1 to TRBJ2-3; D remains unclear. Trimming stripped 4 bases from V and 2 bases from J, with 8 bases between. Per the germline V gene, CDR1 is SGHRS and CDR2 is YFSETQ. The CDR3 covers 13 residues. The CDR3 protein is CASSIDNTDTQYF. The CDR3 bases are TGCGCCAGCAGCATAGACAACACAGATACGCAGTATTTT.

The rearrangement joins TRBV30 to TRBJ2-1; 9 bases are shared with TRBD2. CDR1 is GTSNPN and CDR2 is SVGIG in the germline V gene (reference sequence). The V segment lost 5 bases and the J segment 4 bases; nucleotides outside the gene matches: 6. CDR3 length equals 14 residues. This chain's CDR3 is CAWVGTSWYNEQFF. For the CDR3, the DNA is TGTGCCTGGGTTGGGACTAGCTGGTACAATGAGCAGTTCTTC.

This chain joins TRBV28 and TRBJ1-3, with a possible D match to TRBD1 (5 bases). Germline V CDR1 and CDR2: MDHEN, SYDVKM. The CDR3 is 17 amino acids. The ends were cut back, 0 bases at V and 0 bases at J, with 12 bases in the middle. CDR3 sequence: CASSLWDTLSSGNTIYF. In DNA form, the CDR3 reads TGTGCCAGCAGTTTATGGGACACCCTCAGCTCTGGAAACACCATATATTTT.

The V call is TRBV4-1, the J call TRBJ1-1; 7 nucleotides agree with TRBD1. The trim removed 4 bases at V and 4 bases at J, leaving 6 bases unmatched. The CDR3 sequence is 14 residues long. CDR1 is MGHRA and CDR2 is YSYEKL in the germline V gene. This CDR3 is CASSRSRGSTEAFF. The DNA for the CDR3 is TGCGCCAGCAGCCGCTCCAGGGGGAGCACTGAAGCTTTCTTT.

The V gene is TRBV7-2, the J gene TRBJ1-2, with 9 nucleotides matching TRBD1. CDR1 and CDR2 (germline): SGHTA, FQGNSA. The CDR3 totals 15 residues. V gave up 5 bases and J gave up 3 bases; unmatched junction bases: 7. The CDR3 here is CASSLGTGHYYGYTF. DNA of the CDR3: TGTGCCAGCAGCCTGGGGACAGGGCATTACTATGGCTACACCTTC.

V usage is TRBV10-3 and J usage is TRBJ1-2; D gene unclear. V gave up 0 bases and J gave up 4 bases, with 6 bases separating them. Germline CDR1 reads ENHRY; CDR2 reads SYGVKD. This CDR3 contains 13 residues. CDR3 DNA sequence: TGTGCCATCAGTGAGTCGAACCGCTATGGCTACACCTTC. Translated: CAISESNRYGYTF.

This clone was found once. The V gene is TRBV28, the J gene TRBJ2-1; the D gene is possibly TRBD2 (6 bases). The CDR3 has 12 amino acids. The V end was cut by 6 bases, the J end by 9 bases, with 12 bases between. The germline gives CDR1 MDHEN, CDR2 SYDVKM. The CDR3: CASRASVGEQFF. DNA for the CDR3: TGTGCCAGCAGGGCTAGCGTAGGTGAGCAGTTCTTC. The variable domain in full, completed from reference TRBV28 and TRBJ2-1, reads DVKVTQSSRYLVKRTGEKVFLECVQDMDHENMFWYRQDPGLGLRLIYFSYDVKMKEKGDIPEGYSVSREKKERFSLILESASTNQTSMYLCASRASVGEQFFGPGTRLTVL.

The chain combines TRBV4-1 with TRBJ2-1; D ambiguous. Germline assignment: CDR1 MGHRA and CDR2 YSYEKL. The CDR3 totals 11 residues. The V and J ends lost 3 bases and 7 bases respectively, with 4 bases between them. The CDR3 nucleotides read TGCGCCAGCAGCCAGGGGAATGAGCAGTTCTTC. Translation: CASSQGNEQFF.

The chain is built from TRBV19 and TRBJ1-1; 7 nucleotides line up with TRBD1. The germline V gene encodes CDR1 LNHDA and CDR2 SQIVND (reference sequence). The CDR3 covers 13 residues. Trimming at V came to 7 bases and at J to 5 bases, leaving 7 bases not matched to a gene. CDR3 bases: TGTGCCAGTACCTTTAACAGGGGAACTGAAGCTTTCTTT. It is translated as CASTFNRGTEAFF.

The chain employs TRBV5-1 and TRBJ1-6, with D possibly being TRBD1 (5 bases). The length of the CDR3 is 17 residues. The V end was cut by 2 bases, the J end by 9 bases, with 21 bases between. Germline V gene lookup returns CDR1 SGHRS and CDR2 YFSETQ. CDR3 amino acids: CASSLGTGGEIGSPLHF. The CDR3, as DNA: TGCGCCAGCAGCTTAGGAACGGGGGGTGAGATTGGTTCACCCCTCCACTTT.

This chain joins TRBV6-6 and TRBJ2-2; 10 positions match TRBD2. The CDR3 has 15 amino acids. Germline trimming cut 6 bases from V and 5 bases from J; bases unmatched to any gene: 6. Per the germline V gene, CDR1 is MNHNY and CDR2 is SVGAGI (reference sequence). This CDR3 is CASRAGTSETGELFF. CDR3 DNA sequence: TGTGCCAGCAGAGCCGGGACTAGCGAGACCGGGGAGCTGTTTTTT.

The J gene is TRBJ2-6, the V gene TRBV19; D might be TRBD2 (6 bases). The germline gives CDR1 LNHDA, CDR2 SQIVND (reference sequence). V lost 9 bases, J lost 7 bases, and 13 bases lay in between. This CDR3 region has 13 residues. This CDR3 reads CASISGVANVLTF. CDR3 sequence (DNA): TGTGCCAGCATTAGCGGAGTTGCCAACGTCCTGACTTTC.

V is TRBV3-1 (or the pseudogene TRBV3-2) and J is TRBJ2-1, with 10 bases that match TRBD2. The V gene's germline CDR1 is LGHDT and CDR2 YNNKEL (reference sequence). Trimming removed 1 base from V and 2 bases from J; junction bases left unmatched: 8. The CDR3 length is 18 residues. CDR3 coding DNA: TGTGCCAGCAGCCAAGGATTGGTAGCGGGGGGCCCCTACAATGAGCAGTTCTTC. It is translated as CASSQGLVAGGPYNEQFF.

The chain combines TRBV10-3 with TRBJ2-7; TRBD2 might be the D (6 bases). CDR1 and CDR2 from the germline V gene are ENHRY and SYGVKD. Trimming left V 0 bases short and J 2 bases short, with 8 bases between. There are 14 residues in the CDR3. CDR3 sequence: CAISESGGPYEQYF. Written as DNA, the CDR3 is TGTGCCATCAGTGAGTCCGGGGGACCCTACGAGCAGTACTTC.